These 9 T cell receptor beta chains originate from one sample sequenced in a study of early T cells in non-severe SARS-CoV-2 infection. Via MiXCR, TCRdb re-called the 5' RACE reads, giving one row per CDR3 protein. The table records about 36,000 distinct CDR3 sequences, around 7% of them present only once. The sample was whole blood, taken at baseline. The receptors stem from an adult who was a healthcare worker with PCR-confirmed SARS-CoV-2 infection or an uninfected control (not recorded which).

Points on this clonotype: A read error may account for a junction end that differs from germline. The V gene is TRBV7-7, the J gene TRBJ2-2; D gene unclear. In germline, CDR1 is SSHAT, CDR2 FNYEAQ (reference sequence). CDR3 size: 15 residues. CDR3 nucleotide sequence: TGTGCTAGCAGCTTGGGGTCGACGAACACCGGGGAGCTGTTTTTT. It codes for CASSLGSTNTGELFF.

This clonotype showed up many times. The chain links TRBV10-3 to TRBJ2-7; possible D gene TRBD1, 7 bases. Trimming stripped 3 bases from V and 6 bases from J, with 9 bases between. CDR1 ENHRY and CDR2 SYGVKD come from the germline V gene. The CDR3 extends over 12 amino acids. The CDR3 DNA is TGTGCCATCAGTGATCAGGGGGGCGAGCAGTACTTC. It translates to CAISDQGGEQYF.

The rearrangement links TRBV14 to TRBJ2-1; D call uncertain. CDR3 length: 17 residues. Germline V lookup: CDR1 SGHDN, CDR2 FVKESK. V was shortened by 4 bases and J by 3 bases, with 19 bases between the two germline ends. This CDR3 reads CASSRRPGGRGYNEQFF. The DNA of the CDR3 is TGTGCCAGCAGCCGGCGCCCCGGCGGCCGCGGCTACAATGAGCAGTTCTTC.

The rearrangement links TRBV20-1 to TRBJ1-1; 9 bases line up with TRBD1. The J segment lost 3 bases and the V segment lost 6 bases, leaving 8 bases of the junction unmatched. Germline loops: CDR1 DFQATT, CDR2 SNEGSKA (reference sequence). The CDR3 is 14 amino acids. DNA for the CDR3: TGCAGTGCCATACAGGGGGCTCTTCACACTGAAGCTTTCTTT. Amino acid sequence: CSAIQGALHTEAFF.

For this clonotype: A much larger clone differs by one base, so this may be a read error. The CDR3 sequence: CASRQVDTDTQYF. The CDR3 coding sequence is TGTGCCAGCCGCCAGGTTGACACAGATACGCAGTATTTT. The chain is built from TRBV6-6 and TRBJ2-3; D not resolved. V was shortened by 8 bases and J by 2 bases, with 11 bases between the two germline ends. Germline CDR1 and CDR2: MNHNY and SVGAGI (reference sequence). The CDR3 loop spans 13 amino acids.

This clonotype was picked up many times. This chain links TRBV19 with TRBJ1-5; D uncertain. From germline, CDR1 is LNHDA and CDR2 SQIVND (reference sequence). The V gene lost 10 bases and the J gene lost 0 bases, with 13 bases spanning the gap. The CDR3 extends over 14 amino acids. The CDR3 coding sequence is TGTGCCACCTCCGAACAGACTAGCAATCAGCCCCAGCATTTT. It yields the protein CATSEQTSNQPQHF.

In its sample, this clonotype was seen many times. The chain links TRBV5-1 to TRBJ1-1, with D perhaps TRBD1 (5 bases). This CDR3 has 14 amino acids. From germline, CDR1 is SGHRS and CDR2 YFSETQ. V gave up 4 bases and J gave up 5 bases, with 15 bases separating them. DNA for the CDR3: TGCGCCAGCAGCGCGGGTGGGGGTAGGACTGAAGCTTTCTTT. It encodes CASSAGGGRTEAFF.

This clonotype was picked up a small number of times. This sequence joins TRBV3-1 and TRBJ1-2; no clear D. CDR1 and CDR2 from the germline V gene are LGHDT and YNNKEL (reference sequence). V lost 1 base to trimming and J lost 4 bases, with 4 bases between them. This CDR3 region has 12 residues. The CDR3 loop is CASSQGGYGYTF. The CDR3 DNA reads TGTGCCAGCAGCCAAGGAGGCTATGGCTACACCTTC.

In this sample, this clonotype turned up many times. The chain links TRBV5-6 to TRBJ2-5; D possibly uses TRBD1 or TRBD2 (5 bases each). The ends were cut back, 0 bases at V and 4 bases at J, with 10 bases in the middle. The CDR3 length is 14 residues. Germline loops: CDR1 SGHDT, CDR2 YYEEEE. The chain's CDR3 is CASSLGGMRETQYF. DNA for the CDR3: TGTGCCAGCAGCTTGGGGGGGATGAGAGAGACCCAGTACTTC.